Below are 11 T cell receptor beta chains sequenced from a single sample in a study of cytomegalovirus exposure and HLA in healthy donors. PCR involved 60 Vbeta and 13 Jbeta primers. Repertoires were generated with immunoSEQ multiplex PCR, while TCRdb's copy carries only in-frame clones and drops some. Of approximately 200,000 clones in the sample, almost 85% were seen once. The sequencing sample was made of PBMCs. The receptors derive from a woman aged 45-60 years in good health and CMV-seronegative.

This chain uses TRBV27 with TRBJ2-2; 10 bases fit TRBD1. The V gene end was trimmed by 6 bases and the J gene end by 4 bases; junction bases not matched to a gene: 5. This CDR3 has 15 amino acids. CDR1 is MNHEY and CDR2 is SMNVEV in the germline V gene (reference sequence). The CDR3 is CASRRDRGSTGELFF. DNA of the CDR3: TGTGCCAGCAGACGGGACAGGGGAAGCACCGGGGAGCTGTTTTTT.

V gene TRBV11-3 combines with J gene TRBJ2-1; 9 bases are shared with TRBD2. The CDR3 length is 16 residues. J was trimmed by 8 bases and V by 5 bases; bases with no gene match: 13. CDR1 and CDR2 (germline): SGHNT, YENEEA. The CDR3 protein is CASSPAGREGRYEQFF. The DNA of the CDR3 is TGTGCCAGCAGCCCCGCAGGGCGGGAGGGCCGATATGAGCAGTTCTTC.

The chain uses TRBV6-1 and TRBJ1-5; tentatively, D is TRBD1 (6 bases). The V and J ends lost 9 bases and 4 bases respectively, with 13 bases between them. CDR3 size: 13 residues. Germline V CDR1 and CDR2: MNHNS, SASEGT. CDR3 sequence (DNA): TGTGCCAGTTACGGACAGACGAATCAGCCCCAGCATTTT. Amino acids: CASYGQTNQPQHF.

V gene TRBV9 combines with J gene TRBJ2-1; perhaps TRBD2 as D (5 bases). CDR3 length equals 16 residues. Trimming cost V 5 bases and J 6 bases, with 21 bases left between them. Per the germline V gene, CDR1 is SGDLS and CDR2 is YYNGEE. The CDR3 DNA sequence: TGTGCCAGCAGGGCCCCCGGGGTAGGACCCGTCAATGAGCAGTTCTTC. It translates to CASRAPGVGPVNEQFF.

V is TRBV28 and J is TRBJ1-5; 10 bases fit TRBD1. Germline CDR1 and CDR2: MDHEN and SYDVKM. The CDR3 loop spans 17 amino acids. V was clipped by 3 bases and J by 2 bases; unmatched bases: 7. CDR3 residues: CASSFGRDRGRNQPQHF. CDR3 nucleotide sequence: TGTGCCAGCAGTTTTGGTCGGGACAGGGGTCGCAATCAGCCCCAGCATTTT.

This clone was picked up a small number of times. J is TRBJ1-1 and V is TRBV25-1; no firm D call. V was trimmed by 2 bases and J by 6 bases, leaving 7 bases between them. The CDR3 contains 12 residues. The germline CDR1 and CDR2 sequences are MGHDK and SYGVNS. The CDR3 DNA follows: TGTGCCAGCAGTGAACGCGGGGCTGAAGCTTTCTTT. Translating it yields CASSERGAEAFF.

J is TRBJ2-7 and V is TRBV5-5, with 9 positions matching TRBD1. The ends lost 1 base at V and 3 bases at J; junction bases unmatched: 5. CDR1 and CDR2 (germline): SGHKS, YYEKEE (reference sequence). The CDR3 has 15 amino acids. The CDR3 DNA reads TGTGCCAGCAGCTTGAGAGGGACAGGGATCTACGAGCAGTACTTC. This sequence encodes CASSLRGTGIYEQYF. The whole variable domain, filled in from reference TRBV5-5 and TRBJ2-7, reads DAGVTQSPTHLIKTRGQQVTLRCSPISGHKSVSWYQQVLGQGPQFIFQYYEKEERGRGNFPDRFSARQFPNYSSELNVNALLLGDSALYLCASSLRGTGIYEQYFGPGTRLTVT.

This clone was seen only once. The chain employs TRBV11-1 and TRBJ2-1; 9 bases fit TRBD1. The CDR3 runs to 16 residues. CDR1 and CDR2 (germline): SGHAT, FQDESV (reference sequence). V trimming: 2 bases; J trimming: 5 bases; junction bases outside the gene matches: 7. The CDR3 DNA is TGTGCCAGCAGCTTATTTACAGGGGGCTTCGACAATGAGCAGTTCTTC. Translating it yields CASSLFTGGFDNEQFF.

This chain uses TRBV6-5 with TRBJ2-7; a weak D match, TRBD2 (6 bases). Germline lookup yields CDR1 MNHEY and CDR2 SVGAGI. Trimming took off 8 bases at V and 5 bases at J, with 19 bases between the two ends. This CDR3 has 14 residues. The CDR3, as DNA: TGTGCCAGCCGTAGAGGGAGGACAACCGACGAGCAGTACTTC. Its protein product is CASRRGRTTDEQYF.

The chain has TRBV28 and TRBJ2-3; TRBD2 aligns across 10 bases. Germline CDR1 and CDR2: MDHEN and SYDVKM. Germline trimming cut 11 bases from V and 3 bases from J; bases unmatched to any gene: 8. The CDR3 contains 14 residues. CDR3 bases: TGTGCCTCTTCGAGCGGGAGGGTTACAGATACGCAGTATTTT. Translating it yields CASSSGRVTDTQYF.

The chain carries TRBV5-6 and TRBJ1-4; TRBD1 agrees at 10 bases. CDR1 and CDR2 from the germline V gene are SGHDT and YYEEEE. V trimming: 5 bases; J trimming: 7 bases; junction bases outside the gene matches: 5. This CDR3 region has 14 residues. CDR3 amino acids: CASRRQGASEKLFF. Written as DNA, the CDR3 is TGTGCCAGCAGGCGACAGGGGGCAAGTGAAAAACTGTTTTTT.